This TCR beta chain was retrieved from a study of CD8 T cell repertoires and HIV-1 epitope variants. TCRdb's copy holds only in-frame clones and misses some; the assay was immunoSEQ multiplex PCR. The data hold approximately 90,000 clones, with approximately 70% observed a single time. This clone was found once. CDR1 and CDR2 from the germline V gene are SGHRS and YFSETQ. This CDR3 region has 16 residues. With 3 bases clipped from V and 7 bases from J, the junction kept 10 bases outside the gene matches. This clonotype originated in a male donor with HIV. Sequencing used uncultured baseline CD8+ T cells from peripheral blood mononuclear cells (PBMCs). The chain is built from TRBV5-1 and TRBJ2-1, with 10 bases fitting TRBD2. The DNA for the CDR3 is TGCGCCAGCAGCTGGGCTAGCGGGAGTTCCAGGAATGAGCAGTTCTTC. Amino acids: CASSWASGSSRNEQFF. The whole variable domain, filled in from reference TRBV5-1 and TRBJ2-1, reads KAGVTQTPRYLIKTRGQQVTLSCSPISGHRSVSWYQQTPGQGLQFLFEYFSETQRNKGNFPGRFSGRQFSNSRSEMNVSTLELGDSALYLCASSWASGSSRNEQFFGPGTRLTVL.